Following are 8 T cell receptor beta chains from one sample sequenced in a study of shared clonotypes between healthy human individuals (dated by TCRdb to between 2020 and 2021). The receptor library was made with the immunoSEQ multiplex PCR assay. TCRdb retrieved this table from immuneACCESS and kept in-frame rearrangements only. Not all clones are present; in checked studies, unresolved V genes account for under half, and no reason is known for the remainder. In this sample the table shows fewer than 600,000 clones, 79% of which occur a single time. The ten largest clones take up 10% to 15% of the sample. The specimen was PBMCs. These receptors all stem from a woman in her thirties or forties in good health. Some clones in this sample may be carry-over from other donors' samples.

This chain joins TRBV7-3 and TRBJ2-2; the match to TRBD1 covers 7 bases. Germline V gene data show CDR1 as SGHTA and CDR2 as FQGTGA. The J segment lost 0 bases and the V segment lost 4 bases, leaving 2 bases of the junction unmatched. This CDR3 comprises 15 residues. CDR3 region: CASSSDRPNTGELFF. Written as DNA, the CDR3 is TGTGCCAGCAGCTCGGACAGGCCGAACACCGGGGAGCTGTTTTTT.

The chain uses TRBV19 and TRBJ2-3; 14 bases are shared with TRBD2. The CDR3 is 17 amino acids. V was clipped by 5 bases and J by 7 bases; unmatched bases: 11. CDR1 LNHDA and CDR2 SQIVND come from the germline V gene (reference sequence). CDR3 sequence: CASSALGLAGDVNTQYF. The CDR3 DNA reads as TGTGCCAGTAGTGCCCTGGGACTAGCGGGAGACGTGAATACGCAGTATTTT.

In this sample, this clone turned up a few times. The V call is TRBV2, the J call TRBJ2-5; unclear D gene. CDR3 length: 15 residues. Germline loops: CDR1 SNHLY, CDR2 FYNNEI. V was pared by 8 bases and J by 1 base, with 17 bases between. This chain's CDR3 is CASARQAVFQETQYF. The CDR3 nucleotides read TGTGCCAGCGCCCGGCAGGCGGTATTCCAAGAGACCCAGTACTTC.

The chain links TRBV11-2 to TRBJ1-4; 7 bases line up with TRBD1. The CDR3 loop spans 15 amino acids. J lost 3 bases, V lost 5 bases, and 6 bases had no gene match. Per germline, CDR1 SGHAT and CDR2 FQNNGV. The CDR3 here is CASSIRGGSNEKLFF. As DNA, the CDR3 is TGTGCCAGCAGCATTAGAGGGGGCTCTAATGAAAAACTGTTTTTT.

The V call is TRBV27, the J call TRBJ1-2, with D possibly matching TRBD1 (5 bases). The CDR3 consists of 12 residues. Germline assignment: CDR1 MNHEY and CDR2 SMNVEV (reference sequence). Trimming shortened V by 5 bases and J by 4 bases, and 8 bases separated the two germline ends. CDR3 nucleotide sequence: TGTGCCAGCAGTCCCAGGGCCTATGGCTACACCTTC. Protein: CASSPRAYGYTF.

The chain joins TRBV23-1 to TRBJ2-7; 7 bases line up with TRBD1. TRBV23-1 is designated an ORF whose function remains uncertain. J gave up 4 bases and V 3 bases, and 15 bases lay outside the gene matches. CDR3 size: 17 residues. CDR3 sequence reads: CASSHRDRTTELYEQYF. The CDR3 DNA reads TGCGCCAGCAGTCACCGGGACAGAACTACCGAATTATACGAGCAGTACTTC.

The chain combines TRBV15 with TRBJ2-7, with a possible D match to TRBD1 (6 bases). This CDR3 contains 13 residues. V lost 5 bases and J 2 bases, leaving 10 bases between the germline ends. Germline lookup yields CDR1 LNHNV and CDR2 YYDKDF (reference sequence). Here the CDR3 DNA reads TGTGCCACCAGCTGGTCAGGGGCCTACGAGCAGTACTTC. Translation: CATSWSGAYEQYF.

This sequence joins TRBV11-2 and TRBJ2-3; 8 bases are shared with TRBD1. V was pared by 4 bases and J by 3 bases, with 6 bases of the junction left unmatched. Germline V lookup: CDR1 SGHAT, CDR2 FQNNGV. This CDR3 comprises 15 residues. DNA of the CDR3: TGTGCCAGCAGCTCAACCACAGGGGGGACAGATACGCAGTATTTT. This translates into CASSSTTGGTDTQYF.